What follows is one T cell receptor (beta chain) and its context. TCRdb processed the 5' RACE reads anew with MiXCR; each CDR3 protein has one entry. The sample has tens of thousands of distinct CDR3 sequences; about 15% are singletons. The CDR3 is 14 amino acids. The V end lost 6 bases, the J end lost 2 bases, and 14 bases lay between the germline ends. CDR1 and CDR2 from the germline V gene are MNHEY and SMNVEV (reference sequence). This sample is drawn from a study of early T cells in non-severe SARS-CoV-2 infection. The sequence derives from an adult who was a healthcare worker with PCR-confirmed SARS-CoV-2 infection or an uninfected control (not recorded which). This chain joins TRBV27 and TRBJ2-7; D is undetermined. The sample comprised whole blood. Here the CDR3 DNA reads TGTGCCAGCAGAGGCCTCTCCTCAACCTACGAGCAGTACTTC. Protein product: CASRGLSSTYEQYF.